This entry features one T cell receptor (beta chain) sequence. Its antigen remains unidentified. These data come from a study of STAT5B mutations in CD4+ large granular lymphocyte leukemia. General study results and limits: No patients shared main leukemic clonotypes, though around 27% appeared at low frequency elsewhere. 8/27 top patient clones versus 2/35 control clones were TRBV06-family. Without putative leukemic clones, patient CD4-sorted repertoires remained more clonal than healthy CD4+ repertoires.

The CDR3 sequence is 11 residues long. CDR1 DFQATT and CDR2 SNEGSKA come from the germline V gene (reference sequence). With 6 bases clipped from V and 6 bases from J, the junction kept 5 bases outside the gene matches. This was a survey-level run. The protocol was immunoSEQ multiplex PCR, while the TCRdb copy is restricted to in-frame clones and leaves out a portion. This sample has around 21,000 clones, with roughly 75% found just once. The sequence was obtained from a human donor in good health. The sequenced sample was CD4+ T cells from blood buffy coats. V gene TRBV20-1 combines with J gene TRBJ2-7, with 7 positions matching TRBD1. The CDR3 region is CSATTGLEQYF. The CDR3, as DNA: TGCAGTGCAACGACAGGGCTCGAGCAGTACTTC.